The 14 T cell receptor beta chains reported below all come from one sample, sequenced in a study of blood T cell repertoires in COVID-19. The table came from immunoSEQ multiplex PCR; TCRdb's copy has only in-frame clones and leaves some out. The repertoire includes 54,000 or so clones, 86% of them detected once, and 20% to 25% sits in the top ten. Sequencing input: peripheral blood. The receptor source for this set is a woman over 75 with acute or convalescent COVID-19.

V gene TRBV9 combines with J gene TRBJ1-6; maybe TRBD1 (5 bases). Trimming took 0 bases from V and 6 from J, leaving 10 bases between them. Per the germline V gene, CDR1 is SGDLS and CDR2 is YYNGEE. The length of the CDR3 is 15 residues. The DNA of the CDR3 is TGTGCCAGCAGCGTAGCGGGACTGGGTAATTCACCCCTCCACTTT. It encodes CASSVAGLGNSPLHF.

The rearrangement joins TRBV3-1 (or the pseudogene TRBV3-2) to TRBJ1-1; maybe TRBD1 (6 bases). Germline-derived CDR1 and CDR2 are LGHDT and YNNKEL (reference sequence). The CDR3 covers 15 residues. V gave up 0 bases and J gave up 5 bases, with 13 bases separating them. The CDR3 nucleotides are TGTGCCAGCAGCCAAGATGGGGGGGGCGGAACTGAAGCTTTCTTT. Its protein is CASSQDGGGGTEAFF.

This clone is judged medium-sized. The V and J genes are TRBV15 and TRBJ1-6; D ambiguous. In germline, CDR1 is LNHNV, CDR2 YYDKDF (reference sequence). This CDR3 spans 16 amino acids. The V and J ends lost 1 base and 0 bases respectively, with 7 bases between them. The CDR3 is CATSRGGSSYNSPLHF. The CDR3 nucleotides read TGTGCCACCAGCAGAGGCGGGAGCTCCTATAATTCACCCCTCCACTTT.

J is TRBJ2-1 and V is TRBV7-9; 11 nucleotides agree with TRBD2. Trimming took 5 bases from V and 3 from J; bases not matched to a gene: 3. Germline V gives CDR1 SEHNR, CDR2 FQNEAQ (reference sequence). The CDR3 loop spans 15 amino acids. The CDR3 loop reads CASSLSGRVYNEQFF. In DNA form, the CDR3 reads TGTGCCAGCAGCCTTAGCGGGAGGGTCTACAATGAGCAGTTCTTC. The full variable domain, rest sourced from reference TRBV7-9 and TRBJ2-1, is DTGVSQNPRHKITKRGQNVTFRCDPISEHNRLYWYRQTLGQGPEFLTYFQNEAQLEKSRLLSDRFSAERPKGSFSTLEIQRTEQGDSAMYLCASSLSGRVYNEQFFGPGTRLTVL.

The DNA for the CDR3 is TGTGCCAGCAGGGCACTGACATGGCGTGGCTACACCTTC. Translated, it gives CASRALTWRGYTF. The chain couples TRBV2 to TRBJ1-2; D is unresolved. CDR3 length: 13 residues. The germline V gene encodes CDR1 SNHLY and CDR2 FYNNEI. V was shortened by 6 bases and J by 7 bases, with 15 bases between the two germline ends.

The chain uses TRBV11-2 and TRBJ1-6; 11 nucleotides match TRBD1. Germline V gene sequence: CDR1 SGHAT, CDR2 FQNNGV. Trimming removed 5 bases from V and 6 bases from J; junction bases left unmatched: 3. CDR3 length: 15 residues. The CDR3 region is CASSPGTGGNSPLHF. In DNA form, the CDR3 reads TGTGCCAGCAGCCCAGGGACAGGGGGTAATTCACCCCTCCACTTT.

The chain is built from TRBV5-1 and TRBJ2-5; a weak D match, TRBD2 (5 bases). Germline V lookup: CDR1 SGHRS, CDR2 YFSETQ. The CDR3 length is 15 residues. V lost 0 bases to trimming and J lost 5 bases, with 14 bases between them. The chain's CDR3 is CASSLGVGSGETQYF. Here the CDR3 DNA reads TGCGCCAGCAGCTTGGGAGTGGGCTCGGGGGAGACCCAGTACTTC.

The chain uses TRBV9 and TRBJ2-1, with TRBD1 matching 8 bases. Germline CDR1 reads SGDLS; CDR2 reads YYNGEE. The CDR3 is 15 residues long. With 0 bases clipped from V and 10 bases from J, the junction kept 9 bases outside the gene matches. The DNA for the CDR3 is TGTGCCAGCAGCGTAGCTCCTAACCGGGACAGGGAGCAGTTCTTC. Translating gives CASSVAPNRDREQFF. Full variable domain (rest looked up from reference TRBV9 and TRBJ2-1): DSGVTQTPKHLITATGQRVTLRCSPRSGDLSVYWYQQSLDQGLQFLIQYYNGEERAKGNILERFSAQQFPDLHSELNLSSLELGDSALYFCASSVAPNRDREQFFGPGTRLTVL.

This clone occurred once. This chain uses TRBV7-8 with TRBJ1-1; D call uncertain. The CDR3 runs to 12 residues. Germline V CDR1 and CDR2: SGHVS, FQNEAQ. V lost 1 base and J 9 bases, leaving 9 bases between the germline ends. The CDR3 DNA is TGTGCCAGCAGCTTAGGTTCAGACAAAGCTTTCTTT. Translating it yields CASSLGSDKAFF. The entire variable domain, with the rest obtained from reference TRBV7-8 and TRBJ1-1, is as follows: GAGVSQSPRYKVAKRGQDVALRCDPISGHVSLFWYQQALGQGPEFLTYFQNEAQLDKSGLPSDRFFAERPEGSVSTLKIQRTQQEDSAVYLCASSLGSDKAFFGQGTRLTVV.

In its sample, this clone was seen a few times. The chain is built from TRBV6-2 or TRBV6-3 and TRBJ1-1, with D possibly matching TRBD1 (6 bases). V was shortened by 4 bases and J by 5 bases, with 14 bases between the two germline ends. The CDR3 covers 14 residues. Germline CDR1 is MNHEY and CDR2 is SVGEGT. The CDR3: CASSSPGRGTEAFF. CDR3 nucleotides: TGTGCCAGCAGTTCCCCCGGGAGGGGGACTGAAGCTTTCTTT.

This clone has just one count. V and J are TRBV19 and TRBJ2-1; TRBD1 agrees at 7 bases. V lost 6 bases, J lost 4 bases, and 9 bases stayed unmatched. Germline CDR1 is LNHDA and CDR2 is SQIVND (reference sequence). CDR3 length: 15 amino acids. The CDR3 reads CASSAPSGQYNEQFF. CDR3 coding DNA: TGTGCCAGTAGCGCACCGTCGGGACAGTACAATGAGCAGTTCTTC.

The V and J genes are TRBV6-6 and TRBJ2-2; D is possibly TRBD1 (6 bases). Looked up from germline, CDR1 is MNHNY and CDR2 is SVGAGI (reference sequence). This CDR3 has 14 amino acids. The V and J ends lost 5 bases and 7 bases respectively, with 14 bases between them. The CDR3 protein is CASSPRQGIGELFF. CDR3 nucleotides: TGTGCCAGCAGTCCGAGGCAGGGGATCGGGGAGCTGTTTTTT.

This clone appeared once. V is TRBV6-1 and J is TRBJ2-5; D is undetermined. V was clipped by 2 bases and J by 1 base, with 17 bases between them. Looked up from germline, CDR1 is MNHNS and CDR2 is SASEGT. The CDR3 has 17 residues. CDR3 in DNA: TGTGCCAGCAGTGAACCCATAGATCCTGTCCGCCAAGAGACCCAGTACTTC. Its protein product is CASSEPIDPVRQETQYF.

V gene TRBV10-3 combines with J gene TRBJ2-3; 7 nucleotides agree with TRBD2. CDR3 size: 17 residues. Germline loops: CDR1 ENHRY, CDR2 SYGVKD. V dropped 0 bases and J dropped 3; count of bases not matched to a gene: 9. The CDR3 DNA follows: TGTGCCATCAGTGAGTCTAAGGGCGGGAGTGAAACAGATACGCAGTATTTT. Protein sequence: CAISESKGGSETDTQYF.